This entry lists 32 T cell receptor beta chains sequenced from one sample in a study of blood T cells in healthy people across ages. A sample-barcoded 5' primer and a J-beta primer mix were used in a second PCR of about 7 to 12 cycles. TCRdb ran MiXCR on the 5' RACE reads and lists one entry per CDR3 protein. The sample contains a few hundred thousand distinct CDR3 sequences, about 27% of which appear only once. These sequences were also reported in another study, on T cells of mothers and their children.

Sequencing was performed on blood. The receptor set was obtained from a boy aged 2 to 10 in good health.

A note on this clonotype: One end of the junction fails to match germline, which may point to a read error. This chain joins TRBV7-2 and TRBJ2-7; TRBD2 matches 7 bases. CDR1 and CDR2 (germline): SGHTA, FQGNSA. There are 16 residues in the CDR3. CDR3 bases: TGTGCCAACAGCTTAGCGCGGGGAGGGACGTCCTACGAGCAGTACTTC. Translation gives CANSLARGGTSYEQYF.

The CDR3 bases are TGTGCCAGCGGCCGCGCGGGGTCTCAGCCCCAGCATTTT. This gives the protein CASGRAGSQPQHF. This rearrangement joins TRBV3-1 to TRBJ1-5; D gene unclear. Germline V lookup: CDR1 LGHDT, CDR2 YNNKEL (reference sequence). The length of the CDR3 is 13 residues. V gave up 8 bases and J gave up 6 bases, with 14 bases separating them.

This clonotype was detected a few times. The genes are TRBV19 and TRBJ2-7; 9 nucleotides match TRBD2. Germline CDR1 reads LNHDA; CDR2 reads SQIVND (reference sequence). The V and J ends lost 9 bases and 0 bases, in that order; junction bases with no gene match: 18. The CDR3 contains 18 residues. The CDR3 loop is CASSRGQREVSLSYEQYF. The CDR3 nucleotides read TGTGCCAGCAGTCGGGGGCAGCGGGAGGTCTCCCTCTCCTACGAGCAGTACTTC.

A few counts support this clonotype. The chain couples TRBV11-3 to TRBJ2-1, with 10 bases aligning to TRBD2. CDR3 size: 17 residues. The germline gives CDR1 SGHNT, CDR2 YENEEA. After removal of 1 base from V and 7 bases from J, the junction contained 10 bases not matched to a gene. CDR3 residues: CASSLGGSLAGDNEQFF. Written as DNA, the CDR3 is TGTGCCAGCAGCTTAGGGGGGTCTCTAGCGGGAGATAATGAGCAGTTCTTC.

The V gene is TRBV7-8, the J gene TRBJ2-5, with a tentative D call TRBD1 (7 bases). Trimming took 4 bases from V and 5 from J, leaving 17 bases between them. This CDR3 contains 15 residues. Germline V CDR1 and CDR2: SGHVS, FQNEAQ. CDR3 nucleotides: TGTGCCAGCAGCTCCCAGGGGGGCGGAAGGGAGACCCAGTACTTC. This sequence encodes CASSSQGGGRETQYF.

This rearrangement joins TRBV7-3 to TRBJ2-1; weak D call: TRBD2 (6 bases). The germline V gene encodes CDR1 SGHTA and CDR2 FQGTGA. The CDR3 has 15 amino acids. With 5 bases removed from V and 5 bases from J, the gap between germline ends came to 16 bases. CDR3 nucleotide sequence: TGTGCCAGCAGCCGAACAGCGGGCCCTAACAATGAGCAGTTCTTC. This encodes CASSRTAGPNNEQFF. The entire variable domain, with the rest obtained from reference TRBV7-3 and TRBJ2-1, is as follows: GAGVSQTPSNKVTEKGKYVELRCDPISGHTALYWYRQSLGQGPEFLIYFQGTGAADDSGLPNDRFFAVRPEGSVSTLKIQRTERGDSAVYLCASSRTAGPNNEQFFGPGTRLTVL.

This clonotype was recorded a few times. This chain connects TRBV5-1 to TRBJ2-7, with TRBD2 matching 14 bases. The CDR3 has 17 residues. Germline V gives CDR1 SGHRS, CDR2 YFSETQ. With 5 bases clipped from V and 1 base from J, the junction kept 8 bases outside the gene matches. CDR3 residues: CASSYGTSGRISYEQYF. For the CDR3, the DNA is TGCGCCAGCAGTTACGGGACTAGCGGGAGAATTTCCTACGAGCAGTACTTC.

The chain joins TRBV12-3 or TRBV12-4 to TRBJ2-1; 7 nucleotides align to TRBD2. V shed 2 bases and J 10 bases; nucleotides not matched to a gene: 11. CDR3 length: 15 residues. The DNA of the CDR3 is TGTGCCAGCAGTTTACATCCGGGACTACCGCCCGAGCAGTTCTTC. Encoded protein: CASSLHPGLPPEQFF.

This chain uses TRBV3-1 with TRBJ2-2, with no clear D. Germline V CDR1 and CDR2: LGHDT, YNNKEL (reference sequence). This CDR3 region has 13 residues. The V gene lost 1 base and the J gene lost 6 bases, with 6 bases spanning the gap. The CDR3 loop reads CASSQGSAGELFF. DNA for the CDR3: TGTGCCAGCAGCCAAGGTTCCGCCGGGGAGCTGTTTTTT.

The chain employs TRBV20-1 and TRBJ2-1; TRBD2 is a possible D gene (7 bases). The V gene lost 6 bases and the J gene lost 4 bases, with 13 bases spanning the gap. The CDR3 has 13 residues. CDR1 DFQATT and CDR2 SNEGSKA come from the germline V gene (reference sequence). The CDR3 bases are TGCAGTGCAGGGGGGGTTTTATACAATGAGCAGTTCTTC. This gives the protein CSAGGVLYNEQFF.

This clonotype occurred a few times. The genes are TRBV27 and TRBJ2-7; D may be TRBD1 or TRBD2 (7 bases each). The CDR3 is 12 amino acids. Germline loops: CDR1 MNHEY, CDR2 SMNVEV (reference sequence). Deletions cut 6 bases from V and 5 bases from J, with 11 bases between. The CDR3 is CASSRGGDEQYF. The CDR3 DNA reads TGTGCCAGCAGCAGGGGGGGGGACGAGCAGTACTTC.

This clonotype was seen more than once but under ten times. The genes are TRBV21-1 and TRBJ2-5. TRBV21-1 is a known pseudogene. The CDR3 has 14 residues. The CDR3 sequence: CASSKAGVQETQYF. CDR3 bases: TGTGCCAGCAGCAAAGCGGGAGTCCAAGAGACCCAGTACTTC.

This clonotype was found a few times. V usage is TRBV14 and J usage is TRBJ2-7; D might be TRBD1 (6 bases). The V end was cut by 1 base, the J end by 6 bases, with 13 bases between. Germline CDR1 SGHDN, CDR2 FVKESK. The CDR3 loop spans 14 amino acids. The CDR3 DNA sequence: TGTGCCAGCAGCCAAGGTGCCAGGGGTGCCGAGCAGTACTTC. As protein: CASSQGARGAEQYF.

This clonotype was seen a few times. This chain connects TRBV5-1 to TRBJ2-1, with D possibly TRBD2 on 6 matching bases. V lost 3 bases to trimming and J lost 7 bases, with 17 bases between them. Germline V CDR1 and CDR2: SGHRS, YFSETQ. The CDR3 loop spans 15 amino acids. The CDR3 is CASSSAWGGNNEQFF. The DNA for the CDR3 is TGCGCCAGCAGCTCGGCTTGGGGCGGGAATAATGAGCAGTTCTTC. Variable domain in full (rest from reference TRBV5-1 and TRBJ2-1): KAGVTQTPRYLIKTRGQQVTLSCSPISGHRSVSWYQQTPGQGLQFLFEYFSETQRNKGNFPGRFSGRQFSNSRSEMNVSTLELGDSALYLCASSSAWGGNNEQFFGPGTRLTVL.

The V call is TRBV3-1, the J call TRBJ1-4; D gene uncertain. The CDR3 is 15 amino acids. Deletions cut 0 bases from V and 5 bases from J, with 10 bases between. CDR1 and CDR2 from the germline V gene are LGHDT and YNNKEL (reference sequence). CDR3 amino acids: CASSQDPVWNEKLFF. The CDR3 coding sequence is TGTGCCAGCAGCCAAGACCCGGTGTGGAATGAAAAACTGTTTTTT.

The V and J genes are TRBV7-8 and TRBJ2-2; unclear D gene. Germline lookup yields CDR1 SGHVS and CDR2 FQNEAQ. Trimming removed 6 bases at V and 7 bases at J, with 15 bases between. The length of the CDR3 is 14 residues. The CDR3 bases are TGTGCCAGCAGGGCCCTAGTGGCCGGCGGGGAGCTGTTTTTT. Its translation is CASRALVAGGELFF.

This clonotype was detected a few times. The CDR3 DNA reads as TGTGCCAGCACCCGGGGGACAGGGCCCTCACCCCTCCACTTT. Translated: CASTRGTGPSPLHF. The chain combines TRBV12-3 or TRBV12-4 with TRBJ1-6; TRBD1 agrees at 9 bases. V was pared by 7 bases and J by 10 bases, with 8 bases of the junction left unmatched. The CDR3 has 14 residues.

This clonotype was counted between two and nine times. The chain recombines TRBV10-3 with TRBJ1-1; D is possibly TRBD1 (6 bases). This CDR3 region has 15 residues. Trimming cost V 2 bases and J 3 bases, with 13 bases left between them. Germline-derived CDR1 and CDR2 are ENHRY and SYGVKD. CDR3 in amino acids: CAISEDGTPHTEAFF. Here the CDR3 DNA reads TGTGCCATCAGTGAGGACGGGACACCGCACACTGAAGCTTTCTTT.

In the case of this clonotype: Because it lacks the conserved phenylalanine or tryptophan at the end, this CDR3 is likely a read error. This sequence joins TRBV11-2 and TRBJ1-2; perhaps TRBD1 as D (6 bases). The CDR3 is 15 amino acids. V gave up 4 bases and J gave up 4 bases, with 16 bases separating them. Germline values: CDR1 SGHAT, CDR2 FQNNGV. CDR3 amino acids: CASSSLQGRAYGYTL. The DNA for the CDR3 is TGTGCCAGCAGCTCCTTACAGGGACGGGCCTATGGCTACACCTTA.

The CDR3, as DNA: TGCAGCGTCAAAAGAACAGGGGTCGGGGGCTACACCTTC. Translation gives CSVKRTGVGGYTF. This chain uses TRBV29-1 with TRBJ1-2, with 7 bases that match TRBD1. The V gene's germline CDR1 is SQVTM and CDR2 ANQGSEA. The V gene end was trimmed by 6 bases and the J gene end by 8 bases; junction bases not matched to a gene: 12. CDR3 size: 13 residues.

The chain recombines TRBV7-2 with TRBJ1-1; no clear D. This CDR3 has 11 amino acids. Trimming took 4 bases from V and 5 from J, leaving 5 bases between them. Germline CDR1 reads SGHTA; CDR2 reads FQGNSA. The CDR3 DNA is TGTGCCAGCAGCTCAACAACTGAAGCTTTCTTT. Its protein product is CASSSTTEAFF.

This chain connects TRBV6-5 to TRBJ2-3, with D perhaps TRBD1 (6 bases). CDR3 length: 15 residues. V lost 0 bases to trimming and J lost 5 bases, with 12 bases between them. From germline, CDR1 is MNHEY and CDR2 SVGAGI. CDR3 bases: TGTGCCAGCAGTTACTCGAGTGGGGGCGGAGATACGCAGTATTTT. Amino acids: CASSYSSGGGDTQYF.

This clonotype was counted a few times. A clone one base away is much larger, so this may be a read error. The gene calls are TRBV25-1 and TRBJ1-2, with a possible D match to TRBD1 (6 bases). V lost 4 bases to trimming and J lost 8 bases, with 23 bases between them. Per the germline V gene, CDR1 is MGHDK and CDR2 is SYGVNS. The CDR3 has 16 amino acids. The CDR3 region is CASSGYIGGRGEGYTF. The CDR3 region has the DNA TGTGCCAGCAGTGGATATATAGGAGGCAGGGGTGAAGGCTACACCTTC.

The chain employs TRBV11-2 and TRBJ2-7; the D gene is possibly TRBD2 (5 bases). Germline V CDR1 and CDR2: SGHAT, FQNNGV. There are 15 residues in the CDR3. Trimming took off 0 bases at V and 6 bases at J, with 15 bases between the two ends. The CDR3 DNA follows: TGTGCCAGCAGCTTAGATCCGGTGGCGGGCTCCGAGCAGTACTTC. It encodes CASSLDPVAGSEQYF.

This clonotype came up a few times. This chain joins TRBV2 and TRBJ2-3; D unclear. V shed 7 bases and J shed 1 base, with 9 bases lying between them. Germline V gene data show CDR1 as SNHLY and CDR2 as FYNNEI. This CDR3 comprises 13 residues. CDR3: CASNEFRTDTQYF. CDR3 nucleotides: TGTGCCAGCAACGAGTTTCGCACAGATACGCAGTATTTT.

This clonotype was observed a handful of times. The chain joins TRBV19 to TRBJ2-5; no clear D gene. V lost 0 bases and J 1 base, leaving 3 bases between the germline ends. The germline V gene encodes CDR1 LNHDA and CDR2 SQIVND (reference sequence). The length of the CDR3 is 13 residues. CDR3 DNA: TGTGCCAGTAGTATAGACTTCCAAGAGACCCAGTACTTC. Amino acids: CASSIDFQETQYF.

The rearrangement joins TRBV20-1 to TRBJ2-2, with TRBD2 matching 9 bases. CDR1 and CDR2 (germline): DFQATT, SNEGSKA (reference sequence). The CDR3 loop spans 14 amino acids. The J segment lost 2 bases and the V segment lost 6 bases, leaving 4 bases of the junction unmatched. The CDR3 region is CSAPSGANTGELFF. Written as DNA, the CDR3 is TGCAGTGCCCCTAGCGGGGCCAACACCGGGGAGCTGTTTTTT.

This clonotype was seen only a few times. The chain carries TRBV30 and TRBJ2-5; the match to TRBD2 covers 10 bases. Losses at the gene ends were 5 bases for V and 7 bases for J; bases not matched to a gene: 4. This CDR3 region has 12 residues. Germline loops: CDR1 GTSNPN, CDR2 SVGIG (reference sequence). The CDR3 is CAWGTSVGTQYF. As DNA, the CDR3 is TGTGCCTGGGGGACTAGCGTGGGGACCCAGTACTTC.

The chain carries TRBV6-2 or TRBV6-3 and TRBJ2-1; D tentatively reads TRBD1 or TRBD2 (5 bases each). Trimming removed 10 bases from V and 6 bases from J, with 22 bases in between. The CDR3 contains 15 residues. In germline, CDR1 is MNHEY, CDR2 SVGEGT. The CDR3 here is CATHSRDGLLNEQFF. In DNA form, the CDR3 reads TGTGCCACCCATAGCCGGGACGGCTTACTCAATGAGCAGTTCTTC.

The V gene is TRBV20-1, the J gene TRBJ2-4, with D perhaps given as TRBD1 or TRBD2 (6 bases each). The CDR3 contains 14 residues. CDR1 DFQATT and CDR2 SNEGSKA come from the germline V gene (reference sequence). The V end was cut by 4 bases, the J end by 7 bases, with 17 bases between. CDR3: CSANSRQGRNIQYF. The DNA of the CDR3 is TGCAGTGCTAATAGTAGGCAGGGGAGGAACATTCAGTACTTC.

This clonotype was seen more than once but under ten times. The genes are TRBV5-1 and TRBJ2-1; TRBD2 matches 10 bases. CDR3 length equals 16 residues. CDR1 and CDR2 from the germline V gene are SGHRS and YFSETQ. After removal of 1 base from V and 7 bases from J, the junction contained 8 bases not matched to a gene. The CDR3 loop is CASSLMASGSWNEQFF. The CDR3 bases are TGCGCCAGCAGCTTGATGGCTAGCGGGAGTTGGAATGAGCAGTTCTTC.

This clonotype has a handful of counts. This sequence joins TRBV20-1 and TRBJ2-5, with TRBD2 matching 7 bases. The CDR3 has 13 amino acids. Germline V gene data show CDR1 as DFQATT and CDR2 as SNEGSKA (reference sequence). V was pared by 1 base and J by 4 bases, with 3 bases of the junction left unmatched. CDR3 bases: TGCAGTGCTAGAGGGGGAGGGGTAGAGACCCAGTACTTC. Encoded protein: CSARGGGVETQYF.